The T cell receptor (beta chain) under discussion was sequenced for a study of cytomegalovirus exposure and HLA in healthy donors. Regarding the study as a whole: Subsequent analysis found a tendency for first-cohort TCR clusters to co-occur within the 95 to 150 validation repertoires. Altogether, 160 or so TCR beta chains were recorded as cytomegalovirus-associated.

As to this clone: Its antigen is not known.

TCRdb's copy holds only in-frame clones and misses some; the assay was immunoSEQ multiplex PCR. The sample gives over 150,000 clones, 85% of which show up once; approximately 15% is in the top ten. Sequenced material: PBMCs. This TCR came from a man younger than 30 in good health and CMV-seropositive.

Here the CDR3 reads CASSNTMKRGYGYTF. The CDR3 coding sequence is TGTGCCAGCAGTAACACCATGAAACGGGGCTATGGCTACACCTTC. The chain joins TRBV6-6 to TRBJ1-2; no clear D. Germline V CDR1 and CDR2: MNHNY, SVGAGI (reference sequence). Trimming left V 5 bases short and J 4 bases short, with 17 bases between. The CDR3 runs 15 residues.